These 21 T cell receptor beta chains share one sample of origin, sequenced in a study of T cell clonality in common variable immunodeficiency. Study observations and caveats: In common variable immunodeficiency, TCR beta chains reportedly carried fewer deletions and N-nucleotide insertions.

Antigens of these TCRs are unknown. Some clones are missing from TCRdb's copy, which holds only in-frame ones; the method was immunoSEQ multiplex PCR. This sample carries about 34,000 clones and no singletons, and around 30% goes to the top ten. The specimen sequenced was peripheral blood mononuclear cells. The receptor set was obtained from a human donor with common variable immunodeficiency.

This clone came up a few times. The DNA ends 3 residues before the CDR3 does, and the rest of the CDR3 is filled in from the germline J gene. The chain uses TRBV19 and TRBJ1-5; no clear D. This CDR3 is 20 amino acids long. Germline CDR1 and CDR2: LNHDA and SQIVND (reference sequence). V lost 0 bases and J lost 0, with 21 bases in between. This chain's CDR3 is CASSIEVIRGRSNSNQPQHF. CDR3 bases read: TGTGCCAGTAGTATAGAAGTCATACGGGGTAGGTCAAATAGCAATCAGCCC.

This clone was seen repeatedly, ten times or more. The read ends 3 residues early relative to the CDR3; the germline J gene fills the gap. The chain recombines TRBV6-2 or TRBV6-3 with TRBJ2-1; D uncertain. The CDR3 contains 14 residues. Per the germline V gene, CDR1 is MNHEY and CDR2 is SVGEGT. Trimming cost V 5 bases and J 0 bases, with 8 bases left between them. The CDR3 spells CASSILGSYNEQFF. Incomplete CDR3 DNA: TGTGCCAGCAGTATCCTAGGCTCCTACAATGAG.

In this sample, this clone turned up many times. Sequencing ends 3 residues short of the CDR3 end; the germline J gene provides the rest. V gene TRBV12-3 or TRBV12-4 combines with J gene TRBJ2-1; 12 bases fit TRBD2. The junction had 11 bases not matched to a gene; V was cut back by 3 bases and J by 2 bases. This CDR3 is built from 19 residues. The CDR3 reads CASSFLRRTSGTTYNEQFF. The covered CDR3 bases are TGTGCCAGCAGTTTTCTTCGGCGGACTAGCGGGACGACCTACAATGAG.

This clone was observed at least ten times. The read finishes 3 residues shy of the CDR3 end, and the germline J gene is used to complete it. V usage is TRBV23-1 and J usage is TRBJ2-3; D remains ambiguous. TRBV23-1 is known as an ORF, though its function is uncertain. V lost 0 bases, J lost 3 bases, and 10 bases lay in between. The CDR3 extends over 15 amino acids. The covered CDR3 bases are TGCGCCAGCAGTCAATCGCAGGTCAATACAGATACG. Translation: CASSQSQVNTDT. The complete CDR3 reads CASSQSQVNTDTQYF.

Of note for this clone: The missing CDR3 end, 3 residues past where the read stops, is filled in from the germline J gene. The V call is TRBV30, the J call TRBJ1-5, with 7 positions matching TRBD1. Germline values: CDR1 GTSNPN, CDR2 SVGIG (reference sequence). The ends lost 1 base at V and 4 bases at J; junction bases unmatched: 7. The CDR3 length is 15 residues. The CDR3 DNA, read in part, is TGTGCCTGGAGTGGTTTACAGGGGCGGAATCAGCCC. Translating it yields CAWSGLQGRNQP. The complete CDR3 protein is CAWSGLQGRNQPQHF.

A few counts support this clone. The read ends 3 residues before the CDR3 terminus; that terminus is restored from the germline J gene. This chain joins TRBV18 and TRBJ2-1, with D perhaps matching TRBD1 (6 bases). The ends were cut back, 3 bases at V and 1 base at J, with 19 bases in the middle. Looked up from germline, CDR1 is KGHSH and CDR2 is LQKENI. This CDR3 comprises 18 residues. CDR3 bases read: TGTGCCAGCTCACCCCCTGGGGGCCGAAGGTTATCCTACAATGAG. Protein sequence: CASSPPGGRRLSYNE. The full CDR3 protein is CASSPPGGRRLSYNEQFF. Full variable domain (remainder filled in from reference TRBV18 and TRBJ2-1): NAGVMQNPRHLVRRRGQEARLRCSPMKGHSHVYWYRQLPEEGLKFMVYLQKENIIDESGMPKERFSAEFPKEGPSILRIQQVVRGDSAAYFCASSPPGGRRLSYNEQFFGPGTRLTVL.

In its sample, this clone was seen many times. The read comes to an end 3 residues before the CDR3 does, leaving the germline J gene to fill in the end. The chain uses TRBV14 and TRBJ2-1; 9 positions agree with TRBD2. The CDR3 loop spans 17 amino acids. Germline loops: CDR1 SGHDN, CDR2 FVKESK. With 3 bases clipped from V and 4 bases from J, the junction kept 10 bases outside the gene matches. CDR3 sequence reads: CASSQDPLAGHYNEQFF. The part of the CDR3 DNA that was read is TGTGCCAGCAGCCAGGACCCTCTAGCGGGGCATTACAATGAG.

This clone counts as medium-sized. The CDR3 end falls 3 residues outside the read, so it is completed with the germline J gene. This chain links TRBV19 with TRBJ1-5; D is perhaps TRBD1 (5 bases). This CDR3 spans 17 amino acids. Trimming pared 3 bases from V and 5 bases from J, leaving 20 bases between. Germline CDR1 is LNHDA and CDR2 is SQIVND (reference sequence). The CDR3 sequence is CASSIMGPHQGDQPQHF. The CDR3 DNA, read in part, is TGTGCCAGTAGTATTATGGGCCCCCATCAAGGGGATCAGCCC.

With respect to this clone: The read stops 3 residues short of the end of the CDR3; the missing end is completed from the germline J gene. The chain joins TRBV23-1 to TRBJ2-7, with 14 nucleotides matching TRBD2. TRBV23-1 is treated as an ORF (open reading frame) with a function not yet certain. This CDR3 has 18 amino acids. Unmatched junction bases numbered 5, after V lost 0 bases and J lost 1 base. The CDR3 sequence: CASSQSGLAGVRSYEQYF. The sequenced part of the CDR3 DNA is TGCGCCAGCAGTCAATCGGGACTAGCGGGAGTTAGGTCCTACGAG.

This clone came up many times. The CDR3 end falls 3 residues outside the read, so it is completed with the germline J gene. This chain connects TRBV7-3 to TRBJ2-7; D possibly matches TRBD1 or TRBD2 (5 bases each). Per the germline V gene, CDR1 is SGHTA and CDR2 is FQGTGA. V lost 2 bases and J lost 0, with 17 bases in between. CDR3 length equals 17 residues. The CDR3 sequence is CASSLEGLLISSYEQYF. The covered CDR3 bases are TGTGCCAGCAGCTTAGAGGGGTTGCTGATTAGCTCCTACGAG. The variable domain in full, with the rest retrieved from reference TRBV7-3 and TRBJ2-7, is GAGVSQTPSNKVTEKGKYVELRCDPISGHTALYWYRQSLGQGPEFLIYFQGTGAADDSGLPNDRFFAVRPEGSVSTLKIQRTERGDSAVYLCASSLEGLLISSYEQYFGPGTRLTVT.

This clone was picked up a small number of times. The junction does not match germline at one end; this may be a read error. The read stops 3 residues short of the end of the CDR3; the missing end is completed from the germline J gene. The chain uses TRBV7-9 and TRBJ1-2; D unclear. The CDR3 totals 13 residues. CDR1 and CDR2 (germline): SEHNR, FQNEAQ (reference sequence). Incomplete CDR3 DNA: TGTTCCAGCAGCTTATATTTGGACTCTGGC. It yields the protein CSSSLYLDSG. Given in full, the CDR3 is CSSSLYLDSGYTF.

This clone was seen a few times. The sequence runs out 3 residues before the end of the CDR3; the remainder is reconstructed from the germline J gene. This chain links TRBV19 with TRBJ2-7; maybe TRBD2 (6 bases). The CDR3 length is 15 residues. CDR1 is LNHDA and CDR2 is SQIVND in the germline V gene (reference sequence). V lost 3 bases to trimming and J lost 6 bases, with 18 bases between them. CDR3 DNA (partial): TGTGCCAGTAGTATCAGCGGGTTCTACCCCTCCGAG. Translated, it gives CASSISGFYPSE. The entire CDR3 protein is CASSISGFYPSEQYF.

In regard to this clone: Read sequence stops 3 residues before the CDR3 end, and the germline J gene provides the missing end. The gene calls are TRBV19 and TRBJ1-5; weak D call: TRBD1 (6 bases). Trimming shortened V by 4 bases and J by 2 bases, and 9 bases separated the two germline ends. Germline V gene data show CDR1 as LNHDA and CDR2 as SQIVND (reference sequence). CDR3 length: 14 amino acids. This CDR3 is CASSKGVGNQPQHF. The CDR3 DNA, read in part, is TGTGCCAGTAGTAAGGGGGTCGGCAATCAGCCC. Full variable domain (remainder filled in from reference TRBV19 and TRBJ1-5): DGGITQSPKYLFRKEGQNVTLSCEQNLNHDAMYWYRQDPGQGLRLIYYSQIVNDFQKGDIAEGYSVSREKKESFPLTVTSAQKNPTAFYLCASSKGVGNQPQHFGDGTRLSIL.

This clone has a count of ten or more. The sequence runs out 3 residues before the end of the CDR3; the remainder is reconstructed from the germline J gene. This chain connects TRBV4-1 to TRBJ2-5; TRBD1 matches at 8 bases. Germline assignment: CDR1 MGHRA and CDR2 YSYEKL. The CDR3 has 15 amino acids. The V gene end was trimmed by 1 base and the J gene end by 4 bases; junction bases not matched to a gene: 5. Here the CDR3 reads CASSQGTGRTETQYF. The DNA read from the CDR3 is TGCGCCAGCAGCCAAGGGACAGGGAGAACAGAGACC.

This clone was found many times. With the read ending 3 residues before the CDR3 end, the germline J gene is used to fill in that end. The chain uses TRBV29-1 and TRBJ2-5; D call uncertain. CDR3 length equals 12 residues. Germline V gene lookup returns CDR1 SQVTM and CDR2 ANQGSEA. V lost 6 bases and J lost 2, with 10 bases in between. Partial CDR3 DNA: TGCAGCGTCCAGTCGACACAAGAGACC. Amino acids: CSVQSTQET. The entire CDR3 reads CSVQSTQETQYF.

This clone has just a few counts. The read gets to within 3 residues of the CDR3 end, and the germline J gene fills in the rest. This rearrangement joins TRBV5-1 to TRBJ2-7; TRBD2 matches at 10 bases. Germline values: CDR1 SGHRS, CDR2 YFSETQ. The V gene end was trimmed by 0 bases and the J gene end by 5 bases; junction bases not matched to a gene: 11. CDR3 length: 17 residues. The part of the CDR3 DNA that was read is TGCGCCAGCAGCTTGGAGCTAGCGGGAGTGGGCTCTGACGAG. Translated: CASSLELAGVGSDE. The complete CDR3 sequence is CASSLELAGVGSDEQYF.

A note on this clone: The CDR3 end lies 3 residues beyond the end of the read and is filled in from the germline J gene. The chain couples TRBV2 to TRBJ1-2; TRBD1 aligns across 7 bases. The CDR3 extends over 13 amino acids. In germline, CDR1 is SNHLY, CDR2 FYNNEI. The CDR3 sequence: CASRPEGAGGYTF. The CDR3 DNA, read in part, is TGTGCCAGCAGGCCCGAGGGGGCGGGAGGC.

This clone has at least ten counts. The CDR3 loop is CAISVRGSGYTF. The covered CDR3 bases are TGTGCCATCAGTGTTCGGGGTAGCGGC. The chain combines TRBV10-3 with TRBJ1-2; D call uncertain. Sequencing ends 3 residues short of the CDR3 end; the germline J gene provides the rest. Germline V lookup: CDR1 ENHRY, CDR2 SYGVKD. This CDR3 has 12 residues.

This clone was counted many times. The CDR3 sequence is CASSLEVPYNEQFF. CDR3 bases read: TGTGCCAGCAGCTTAGAGGTCCCCTACAATGAG. V and J are TRBV7-2 and TRBJ2-1; D unresolved. The read terminates 3 residues ahead of where the CDR3 ends, so the germline J gene completes it. Germline assignment: CDR1 SGHTA and CDR2 FQGNSA. The CDR3 length is 14 residues. V lost 1 base and J 2 bases, leaving 6 bases between the germline ends. Variable domain in full (rest from reference TRBV7-2 and TRBJ2-1): GAGVSQSPSNKVTEKGKDVELRCDPISGHTALYWYRQSLGQGLEFLIYFQGNSAPDKSGLPSDRFSAERTGGSVSTLTIQRTQQEDSAVYLCASSLEVPYNEQFFGPGTRLTVL.

Only a few counts were recorded for this clone. The CDR3 here is CASSPSGGGTDTQYF. CDR3 DNA (partial): TGTGCCAGCAGCCCCTCCGGCGGGGGCACAGATACG. J is TRBJ2-3 and V is TRBV7-9; D is possibly TRBD2 (6 bases). The read gets to within 3 residues of the CDR3 end, and the germline J gene fills in the rest. Germline loops: CDR1 SEHNR, CDR2 FQNEAQ (reference sequence). V lost 5 bases and J 1 base, leaving 13 bases between the germline ends. CDR3 length equals 15 residues.

With respect to this clone: The read is 3 residues too short to cover the CDR3 end, so that end is filled in from the germline J gene. The rearrangement joins TRBV20-1 to TRBJ2-7; 8 bases align to TRBD1. CDR3 size: 13 residues. CDR1 is DFQATT, CDR2 SNEGSKA, per germline (reference sequence). The V and J ends lost 8 bases and 3 bases, in that order; junction bases with no gene match: 9. CDR3: CSTTGGLDYEQYF. Incomplete CDR3 DNA: TGCAGTACAACAGGGGGTCTCGACTACGAG.